What follows are 32 T cell receptor beta chains derived from one specimen sequenced in a study of cytomegalovirus exposure and HLA in healthy donors. In the PCR, 60 Vbeta and 13 Jbeta primers were used. Here immunoSEQ multiplex PCR was the method, and the copy in TCRdb shows in-frame clones only, minus some. This sample carries about 160,000 clones, less than 85% of them seen once, and the ten largest clones take about 4.5%. The specimen sequenced was PBMCs. These receptors all stem from a man in his forties in good health and CMV-seronegative.

The chain uses TRBV18 and TRBJ1-5, with D unresolved. V was clipped by 1 base and J by 0 bases, with 16 bases between them. This CDR3 comprises 18 residues. Germline V gene data show CDR1 as KGHSH and CDR2 as LQKENI. The CDR3 spells CASSPLPPASSSNQPQHF. CDR3 sequence (DNA): TGTGCCAGCTCACCACTGCCCCCCGCTTCTAGTAGCAATCAGCCCCAGCATTTT.

The V gene is TRBV6-5, the J gene TRBJ2-1; the match to TRBD1 covers 7 bases. The CDR3 is made up of 14 amino acids. Per germline, CDR1 MNHEY and CDR2 SVGAGI. The junction had 8 bases not matched to a gene; V was cut back by 5 bases and J by 7 bases. CDR3 sequence (DNA): TGTGCCAGCAGTACTAGGGGGCCCAGTAATGAGCAGTTCTTC. It is translated as CASSTRGPSNEQFF.

Comments on this clone: An end of the junction differs from the germline gene, which may be a read error. V usage is TRBV7-7 and J usage is TRBJ2-7; TRBD1 might be the D (6 bases). CDR1 is SSHAT, CDR2 FNYEAQ, per germline (reference sequence). CDR3 length: 14 residues. In DNA form, the CDR3 reads TGTGCTAGCAGCCCCGGACAGAATTTCTACGAGCAGTACTTC. This codes for CASSPGQNFYEQYF.

The V gene is TRBV9, the J gene TRBJ1-2; 8 bases line up with TRBD1. The CDR3 extends over 12 amino acids. J lost 5 bases, V lost 6 bases, and 3 bases had no gene match. Germline CDR1 SGDLS, CDR2 YYNGEE. The CDR3 loop is CASTDRGYGYTF. Written as DNA, the CDR3 is TGTGCCAGCACTGACAGGGGATATGGCTACACCTTC.

The J gene is TRBJ2-3, the V gene TRBV5-1; possible D gene TRBD2, 5 bases. The CDR3 is made up of 15 amino acids. V shed 3 bases and J shed 4 bases, with 15 bases lying between them. Germline loops: CDR1 SGHRS, CDR2 YFSETQ. The CDR3 DNA reads as TGCGCCAGCAGCTCCGTTCTAGCATCTCCAGATACGCAGTATTTT. This sequence encodes CASSSVLASPDTQYF.

This sequence joins TRBV27 and TRBJ1-3; D ambiguous. The CDR3 has 14 residues. Trimming removed 2 bases at V and 1 base at J, with 6 bases between. Germline CDR1 and CDR2: MNHEY and SMNVEV (reference sequence). The CDR3 spells CASSLGGSGNTIYF. CDR3 sequence (DNA): TGTGCCAGCAGTTTAGGCGGTTCTGGAAACACCATATATTTT.

The chain links TRBV6-5 to TRBJ2-7, with TRBD1 matching over 7 bases. With V trimmed by 0 bases and J by 5 bases, 10 bases remained unmatched. CDR3 length: 16 amino acids. CDR1 and CDR2 (germline): MNHEY, SVGAGI. CDR3 loop: CASSYSSSRGIDEQYF. CDR3 coding DNA: TGTGCCAGCAGTTACTCGAGTAGCAGGGGGATCGACGAGCAGTACTTC.

The CDR3 nucleotides are TGTGCCAGCAGCGTAGCTGTCACAGATACGCAGTATTTT. This gives the protein CASSVAVTDTQYF. The chain joins TRBV9 to TRBJ2-3; D is unclear. Germline V gives CDR1 SGDLS, CDR2 YYNGEE. The CDR3 has 13 residues. V lost 0 bases, J lost 2 bases, and 4 bases lay in between.

This clone was recorded only once. This chain connects TRBV10-2 to TRBJ2-5, with TRBD2 identical over 9 bases. Germline loops: CDR1 WSHSY, CDR2 SAAADI. The CDR3 is 16 residues long. Unmatched junction bases numbered 8, after V lost 2 bases and J lost 4 bases. The DNA of the CDR3 is TGCGCCAGCAGTGAGCTCTCCACGACTAGCGGAGAGACCCAGTACTTC. Its protein is CASSELSTTSGETQYF.

The chain couples TRBV11-2 to TRBJ2-3; TRBD2 matches 8 bases. The V and J ends lost 1 base and 1 base, in that order; junction bases with no gene match: 1. In germline, CDR1 is SGHAT, CDR2 FQNNGV. This CDR3 is 15 amino acids long. CDR3 loop: CASSLAGGGTDTQYF. The DNA for the CDR3 is TGTGCCAGCAGCTTAGCGGGGGGGGGCACAGATACGCAGTATTTT.

The rearrangement joins TRBV7-9 to TRBJ1-5; TRBD1 might be the D (5 bases). CDR1 and CDR2 from the germline V gene are SEHNR and FQNEAQ (reference sequence). Trimming took 5 bases from V and 3 from J, leaving 14 bases between them. CDR3 length equals 15 residues. In DNA, the CDR3 is TGTGCCAGCAGCCAGGGAGGGCTCAACAATCAGCCCCAGCATTTT. It encodes CASSQGGLNNQPQHF. Full variable domain (outside the CDR3, taken from reference TRBV7-9 and TRBJ1-5): DTGVSQNPRHKITKRGQNVTFRCDPISEHNRLYWYRQTLGQGPEFLTYFQNEAQLEKSRLLSDRFSAERPKGSFSTLEIQRTEQGDSAMYLCASSQGGLNNQPQHFGDGTRLSIL.

The rearrangement links TRBV6-1 to TRBJ1-3; D unresolved. Trimming took 1 base from V and 7 from J, leaving 11 bases between them. Per the germline V gene, CDR1 is MNHNS and CDR2 is SASEGT. This CDR3 contains 14 residues. The CDR3 loop is CASSEVAGWNTIYF. As DNA, the CDR3 is TGTGCCAGCAGTGAAGTGGCCGGGTGGAACACCATATATTTT.

This clone has only a few counts. The chain is built from TRBV6-1 and TRBJ1-2; D may be TRBD1 (5 bases). The CDR3 runs 12 residues. V gave up 5 bases and J gave up 2 bases, with 6 bases separating them. Germline lookup yields CDR1 MNHNS and CDR2 SASEGT. CDR3 nucleotide sequence: TGTGCCAGCAGTCCAGGGAACTATGGCTACACCTTC. Translating it yields CASSPGNYGYTF.

CDR3 in DNA: TGTGCCAGCAGTTTGTATACAGGGGGAGGGAATCAGCCCCAGCATTTT. This gives the protein CASSLYTGGGNQPQHF. The chain links TRBV27 to TRBJ1-5; 8 bases align to TRBD1. Trimming took 3 bases from V and 4 from J; bases not matched to a gene: 8. This CDR3 contains 16 residues. Germline V gene sequence: CDR1 MNHEY, CDR2 SMNVEV (reference sequence).

The rearrangement uses TRBV29-1 and TRBJ2-5; D is ambiguous. The V gene's germline CDR1 is SQVTM and CDR2 ANQGSEA. Trimming removed 4 bases from V and 5 bases from J, with 11 bases in between. This CDR3 spans 12 amino acids. The CDR3 loop is CSVGGVLETQYF. The CDR3 coding sequence is TGCAGCGTTGGTGGAGTACTCGAGACCCAGTACTTC.

This chain links TRBV6-5 with TRBJ2-1; 7 positions agree with TRBD1. The CDR3 is made up of 14 amino acids. Per germline, CDR1 MNHEY and CDR2 SVGAGI. V lost 5 bases to trimming and J lost 3 bases; unmatched junction nucleotides: 4. Here the CDR3 DNA reads TGTGCCAGCAGTATCCGGGACAGCTACAATGAGCAGTTCTTC. Residues: CASSIRDSYNEQFF.

As for this clone: Germline and junction disagree at one end, which may indicate a read error. The genes are TRBV7-7 and TRBJ2-3; no reliable D call. The CDR3 is made up of 13 amino acids. The germline CDR1 and CDR2 sequences are SSHAT and FNYEAQ (reference sequence). The CDR3 protein is CASSLLFLDTRYF. CDR3 DNA: TGTGCTAGCAGCTTATTATTTCTAGATACGCGGTATTTT. Full variable domain (outside the CDR3, taken from reference TRBV7-7 and TRBJ2-3): GAGVSQSPRYKVTKRGQDVTLRCDPISSHATLYWYQQALGQGPEFLTYFNYEAQPDKSGLPSDRFSAERPEGSISTLTIQRTEQRDSAMYRCASSLLFLDTRYFGPGTRLTVL.

As DNA, the CDR3 is TGTGCCAGCAGCTCGACCGGGTCCTACGAGCAGTACTTC. It is translated as CASSSTGSYEQYF. The chain is built from TRBV7-2 and TRBJ2-7; no clear D. Germline-derived CDR1 and CDR2 are SGHTA and FQGNSA. Trimming took 4 bases from V and 1 from J, leaving 8 bases between them. The CDR3 totals 13 residues. Looking up the rest from reference TRBV7-2 and TRBJ2-7 gives the full variable domain: GAGVSQSPSNKVTEKGKDVELRCDPISGHTALYWYRQSLGQGLEFLIYFQGNSAPDKSGLPSDRFSAERTGGSVSTLTIQRTQQEDSAVYLCASSSTGSYEQYFGPGTRLTVT.

This chain joins TRBV9 and TRBJ1-3, with D possibly TRBD1 on 5 matching bases. There are 16 residues in the CDR3. CDR1 is SGDLS, CDR2 YYNGEE, per germline. The V and J ends lost 0 bases and 0 bases respectively, with 10 bases between them. In DNA form, the CDR3 reads TGTGCCAGCAGCGTAGAGGAGGGGTTCTCTGGAAACACCATATATTTT. Translation: CASSVEEGFSGNTIYF.

This chain connects TRBV29-1 to TRBJ2-7, with 9 bases lining up with TRBD1. Germline CDR1 is SQVTM and CDR2 is ANQGSEA. The CDR3 totals 14 residues. The trim removed 7 bases at V and 2 bases at J, leaving 9 bases unmatched. The CDR3 sequence is CSARPGTGTYEQYF. The CDR3 DNA reads TGCAGCGCCCGACCCGGGACAGGGACCTACGAGCAGTACTTC.

The rearrangement links TRBV9 to TRBJ2-3; the match to TRBD2 covers 10 bases. Looked up from germline, CDR1 is SGDLS and CDR2 is YYNGEE. The CDR3 totals 16 residues. V was pared by 5 bases and J by 0 bases, with 6 bases of the junction left unmatched. The CDR3 loop is CASRDLAGDSTDTQYF. CDR3 bases: TGTGCCAGCAGGGATCTAGCGGGGGATAGCACAGATACGCAGTATTTT.

The chain uses TRBV5-1 and TRBJ2-7, with 8 bases fitting TRBD2. The V segment lost 0 bases and the J segment 2 bases; nucleotides outside the gene matches: 7. The V gene's germline CDR1 is SGHRS and CDR2 YFSETQ. The CDR3 has 16 amino acids. The CDR3 DNA is TGCGCCAGCAGCTTGGTTTCTAGCGGGCCTCCCTACGAGCAGTACTTC. Its protein product is CASSLVSSGPPYEQYF.

This clone has just one count. Here the CDR3 DNA reads TGTGCCAGCAGTTTATGGGCCACCAACTCCTACGAGCAGTACTTC. Translation gives CASSLWATNSYEQYF. V gene TRBV28 combines with J gene TRBJ2-7; D unresolved. The V end lost 0 bases, the J end lost 0 bases, and 9 bases lay between the germline ends. CDR1 and CDR2 from the germline V gene are MDHEN and SYDVKM. The CDR3 is made up of 15 amino acids.

The rearrangement joins TRBV5-1 to TRBJ2-2, with TRBD1 matching 9 bases. V trimming: 6 bases; J trimming: 4 bases; junction bases outside the gene matches: 10. Germline values: CDR1 SGHRS, CDR2 YFSETQ. The CDR3 has 16 amino acids. The CDR3 here is CASKSPGQGRTGELFF. The CDR3 coding sequence is TGCGCCAGCAAAAGTCCGGGACAGGGTCGCACCGGGGAGCTGTTTTTT.

This clone was seen a handful of times. V gene TRBV6-1 combines with J gene TRBJ2-1, with unresolved D. Germline lookup yields CDR1 MNHNS and CDR2 SASEGT. V lost 3 bases, J lost 1 base, and 10 bases lay in between. The CDR3 covers 15 residues. The CDR3 coding sequence is TGTGCCAGCAGTGAGGTTCCGGAGTCCTACAATGAGCAGTTCTTC. It codes for CASSEVPESYNEQFF.

The chain carries TRBV28 and TRBJ2-1, with D maybe TRBD2 (5 bases). V gave up 9 bases and J gave up 0 bases, with 9 bases separating them. The CDR3 spans 13 residues. Germline V gene sequence: CDR1 MDHEN, CDR2 SYDVKM. Written as DNA, the CDR3 is TGTGCCAGTGGCCGGGGCTCCTACAATGAGCAGTTCTTC. As protein: CASGRGSYNEQFF.

V and J are TRBV6-1 and TRBJ1-2; possibly TRBD1 for D (5 bases). CDR1 is MNHNS and CDR2 is SASEGT in the germline V gene. The CDR3 spans 15 residues. Trimming removed 4 bases at V and 0 bases at J, with 12 bases between. The CDR3 DNA follows: TGTGCCAGCAGTGTTCAGACAGATACTAACTATGGCTACACCTTC. It specifies CASSVQTDTNYGYTF.

This chain connects TRBV6-5 to TRBJ1-1; tentative D call: TRBD1 (6 bases). Germline-derived CDR1 and CDR2 are MNHEY and SVGAGI. The V end was cut by 8 bases, the J end by 1 base, with 17 bases between. CDR3 length: 15 residues. The CDR3 DNA follows: TGTGCCAGCGAAACCACGGGGGGCGGGAACACTGAAGCTTTCTTT. Translation: CASETTGGGNTEAFF.

The CDR3 sequence is CASLAGGLNEQFF. CDR3 nucleotide sequence: TGTGCCAGCCTAGCGGGGGGGCTAAATGAGCAGTTCTTC. V and J are TRBV6-1 and TRBJ2-1; 12 bases are shared with TRBD2. Germline V gene sequence: CDR1 MNHNS, CDR2 SASEGT. The CDR3 has 13 residues. V dropped 8 bases and J dropped 7; count of bases not matched to a gene: 3.

The rearrangement joins TRBV5-1 to TRBJ2-7, with TRBD1 matching 9 bases. With 4 bases clipped from V and 1 base from J, the junction kept 9 bases outside the gene matches. Germline V CDR1 and CDR2: SGHRS, YFSETQ. The CDR3 contains 16 residues. CDR3 nucleotide sequence: TGCGCCAGCAGCCCGGACAGGGGCTTTGATTCCTACGAGCAGTACTTC. Its protein is CASSPDRGFDSYEQYF.

The J gene is TRBJ1-4, the V gene TRBV6-5, with 10 nucleotides matching TRBD1. The CDR3 length is 16 residues. Trimming at V came to 2 bases and at J to 6 bases, leaving 6 bases not matched to a gene. Germline V lookup: CDR1 MNHEY, CDR2 SVGAGI. CDR3 protein: CASSYRSTGGYEKLFF. The CDR3 DNA sequence: TGTGCCAGCAGTTACAGATCGACAGGGGGCTATGAAAAACTGTTTTTT.

The DNA of the CDR3 is TGCGCCAGCAGCCACACCCCGGGACACGGGGAGACCCAGTACTTC. Its translation is CASSHTPGHGETQYF. The chain is built from TRBV5-1 and TRBJ2-5; D might be TRBD1 (6 bases). CDR3 length equals 15 residues. The V end lost 4 bases, the J end lost 5 bases, and 18 bases lay between the germline ends. The germline V gene encodes CDR1 SGHRS and CDR2 YFSETQ.